This record covers a single T cell receptor beta chain. These data come from a study of T-cell memory formation after mild COVID-19. In TCRdb, the 5' RACE reads were re-called with MiXCR into one record per CDR3 protein. This table holds just over 400,000 distinct CDR3 sequences, less than 25% found once. After removal of 5 bases from V and 4 bases from J, the junction contained 4 bases not matched to a gene. The length of the CDR3 is 15 residues. Per the germline V gene, CDR1 is SGHVS and CDR2 is FQNEAQ. The chain couples TRBV7-8 to TRBJ2-1, with TRBD2 identical over 11 bases. Sequencing was performed on PBMCs or a T cell subset sorted from them (not recorded which). The source of this sequence is an adult woman who had mild COVID-19 (a few samples of this study predate the infection). Cell type and time point are not known. CDR3 protein: CASSILAGGYNEQFF. CDR3 nucleotide sequence: TGTGCCAGCAGCATCCTAGCGGGAGGTTACAATGAGCAGTTCTTC.